The T cell receptor beta chain under discussion was sequenced for a study of beta chain features in type 1 diabetes. Study as a whole: Healthy donors resembled patients in age, gender and cell yields. Study-level points and caveats: Within each of all four CD4+ subsets, Type 1 diabetes patients had TCRB CDR3s that were moderately but significantly shorter. Naive, central memory and regulatory TCRB repertoires appeared more similar among patients than healthy donors.

What was sequenced were expressed TCRB transcripts, since all of the isolated RNA had been reverse transcribed. The table came from immunoSEQ multiplex PCR; TCRdb's copy has only in-frame clones and leaves some out. The sample records 900,000 or so clones, under 20% being singletons. For this clone: What it binds is unknown.

Sequencing was carried out using naive CD4+ T cells from blood. The origin of this receptor is a young woman in good health.

In DNA form, the CDR3 reads TGTGCCAGCAGCCAAACGGGGGGCGTGGATAACATTCAGTACTTC. This sequence encodes CASSQTGGVDNIQYF. This rearrangement joins TRBV7-8 to TRBJ2-4, with D possibly matching TRBD2 (7 bases). Germline CDR1 reads SGHVS; CDR2 reads FQNEAQ. The CDR3 totals 15 residues. V lost 5 bases to trimming and J lost 7 bases, with 18 bases between them. Drawing the rest from reference TRBV7-8 and TRBJ2-4, the complete variable domain is GAGVSQSPRYKVAKRGQDVALRCDPISGHVSLFWYQQALGQGPEFLTYFQNEAQLDKSGLPSDRFFAERPEGSVSTLKIQRTQQEDSAVYLCASSQTGGVDNIQYFGAGTRLSVL.